These 29 T cell receptor beta chains came from one sample sequenced in a study of cytomegalovirus exposure and HLA in healthy donors. Assay used: immunoSEQ multiplex PCR; TCRdb lists only in-frame clones, some missing. The sample lists around 150,000 clones; roughly 80% were seen once. The sequencing sample was made of PBMCs. The receptor source for this set is a man aged 30-40 years in good health and CMV-seropositive.

Concerning this clone itself: This sample includes further DNA sequences coding for the same CDR3. The chain joins TRBV9 to TRBJ2-3; 9 bases are shared with TRBD2. The CDR3 runs to 16 residues. Germline-derived CDR1 and CDR2 are SGDLS and YYNGEE. V shed 0 bases and J 2 bases; nucleotides not matched to a gene: 4. Written as DNA, the CDR3 is TGTGCCAGCAGCGTAGGGAGCGGGGGGCCCACAGATACGCAGTATTTT. Its translation is CASSVGSGGPTDTQYF. Full variable domain (rest looked up from reference TRBV9 and TRBJ2-3): DSGVTQTPKHLITATGQRVTLRCSPRSGDLSVYWYQQSLDQGLQFLIQYYNGEERAKGNILERFSAQQFPDLHSELNLSSLELGDSALYFCASSVGSGGPTDTQYFGPGTRLTVL.

By proportion, this clone is medium-sized. J is TRBJ2-3 and V is TRBV6-4; 10 positions agree with TRBD1. The CDR3 has 15 residues. J lost 1 base, V lost 2 bases, and 0 bases had no gene match. In germline, CDR1 is MRHNA, CDR2 SNTAGT. The CDR3 is CASSDGTGGTDTQYF. CDR3 coding DNA: TGTGCCAGCAGTGACGGGACAGGGGGCACAGATACGCAGTATTTT.

This clone appeared a few times. The chain carries TRBV19 and TRBJ2-2, with a tentative D call TRBD2 (5 bases). CDR1 and CDR2 from the germline V gene are LNHDA and SQIVND (reference sequence). Trimming shortened V by 7 bases and J by 1 base, and 10 bases separated the two germline ends. The CDR3 has 14 residues. In DNA, the CDR3 is TGTGCCAGTATGAGGACTCAGAACACCGGGGAGCTGTTTTTT. It yields the protein CASMRTQNTGELFF.

This sequence joins TRBV2 and TRBJ2-2; 13 positions match TRBD2. V lost 6 bases, J lost 0 bases, and 1 base stayed unmatched. The germline CDR1 and CDR2 sequences are SNHLY and FYNNEI. The CDR3 is 16 amino acids. CDR3 nucleotides: TGTGCCAGCAGGGGACTAGCGGGGACGAACACCGGGGAGCTGTTTTTT. Its translation is CASRGLAGTNTGELFF.

The chain has TRBV30 and TRBJ1-2; D might be TRBD1 (6 bases). V lost 3 bases, J lost 4 bases, and 15 bases lay in between. Germline V gene data show CDR1 as GTSNPN and CDR2 as SVGIG (reference sequence). The CDR3 sequence is 14 residues long. The CDR3 loop reads CAWRGGTNLYGYTF. The CDR3 bases are TGTGCCTGGAGGGGGGGGACAAACCTCTATGGCTACACCTTC.

The rearrangement uses TRBV28 and TRBJ1-2; possibly TRBD1 for D (6 bases). Germline CDR1 and CDR2: MDHEN and SYDVKM. The CDR3 consists of 14 residues. V was cut by 5 bases and J by 1 base, with 11 bases left in between. In DNA form, the CDR3 reads TGTGCCAGCAGTACAGGGAGTTTTAACTATGGCTACACCTTC. Protein product: CASSTGSFNYGYTF.

This clone was counted a few times. The rearrangement joins TRBV2 to TRBJ1-2; D is ambiguous. The CDR3 spans 14 residues. Germline lookup yields CDR1 SNHLY and CDR2 FYNNEI. V was cut by 1 base and J by 9 bases, with 15 bases left in between. This chain's CDR3 is CASSEGRQAFSYTF. The CDR3 nucleotides read TGTGCCAGCAGTGAAGGGCGACAAGCCTTTAGCTACACCTTC.

V usage is TRBV7-2 and J usage is TRBJ1-2, with D maybe TRBD1 (6 bases). Trimming left V 3 bases short and J 1 base short, with 9 bases between. The germline V gene encodes CDR1 SGHTA and CDR2 FQGNSA. This CDR3 contains 14 residues. The CDR3 reads CASSFTGNNYGYTF. CDR3 coding DNA: TGTGCCAGCAGCTTTACAGGGAATAACTATGGCTACACCTTC.

J is TRBJ2-2 and V is TRBV27; possibly TRBD1 for D (6 bases). The germline V gene has CDR1 MNHEY and CDR2 SMNVEV (reference sequence). This CDR3 spans 14 amino acids. V dropped 4 bases and J dropped 5 bases, with 11 bases sitting between them. CDR3 nucleotides: TGTGCCAGCAGTTCGACAGGAGAAACCGGGGAGCTGTTTTTT. It is translated as CASSSTGETGELFF.

The gene calls are TRBV6-6 and TRBJ1-5, with 9 positions matching TRBD1. CDR1 is MNHNY and CDR2 is SVGAGI in the germline V gene (reference sequence). The CDR3 has 15 residues. V was pared by 6 bases and J by 7 bases, with 10 bases of the junction left unmatched. CDR3 sequence (DNA): TGTGCCAGCAGGCCCACAGGGGGCGGCGGGCAGCCCCAGCATTTT. Protein: CASRPTGGGGQPQHF.

V is TRBV6-5 and J is TRBJ2-1, with D tentatively TRBD1 (7 bases). Germline V gene data show CDR1 as MNHEY and CDR2 as SVGAGI. Trimming shortened V by 4 bases and J by 9 bases, and 16 bases separated the two germline ends. This CDR3 is built from 14 residues. The DNA for the CDR3 is TGTGCCAGCAGTTCGCCAGGGGGGCCCGGTGAGCAGTTCTTC. Translating gives CASSSPGGPGEQFF.

This sequence joins TRBV2 and TRBJ1-5, with D possibly TRBD1 on 5 matching bases. Trimming stripped 3 bases from V and 4 bases from J, with 10 bases between. The CDR3 length is 14 residues. Germline values: CDR1 SNHLY, CDR2 FYNNEI. The DNA of the CDR3 is TGTGCCAGCAGTGACCGGCGGGGGAATCAGCCCCAGCATTTT. Protein: CASSDRRGNQPQHF.

The rearrangement uses TRBV27 and TRBJ2-1, with 10 bases fitting TRBD2. The CDR3 is 15 residues long. V lost 5 bases to trimming and J lost 8 bases; unmatched junction nucleotides: 9. Germline assignment: CDR1 MNHEY and CDR2 SMNVEV (reference sequence). The CDR3 here is CASSQGTSERHEQFF. DNA of the CDR3: TGTGCCAGCAGTCAAGGGACTAGCGAGAGGCATGAGCAGTTCTTC.

This clone was seen more than once but under ten times. The chain employs TRBV7-9 and TRBJ2-7; 11 bases agree with TRBD2. Germline CDR1 SEHNR, CDR2 FQNEAQ (reference sequence). The V and J ends lost 3 bases and 2 bases, in that order; junction bases with no gene match: 0. This CDR3 has 14 amino acids. CDR3 sequence (DNA): TGTGCCAGCAGCTTTAGCGGGAGGGCCTACGAGCAGTACTTC. Protein: CASSFSGRAYEQYF. Supplemented by reference TRBV7-9 and TRBJ2-7, the full variable domain reads DTGVSQNPRHKITKRGQNVTFRCDPISEHNRLYWYRQTLGQGPEFLTYFQNEAQLEKSRLLSDRFSAERPKGSFSTLEIQRTEQGDSAMYLCASSFSGRAYEQYFGPGTRLTVT.

V and J are TRBV9 and TRBJ1-2; a possible D gene is TRBD1 (6 bases). CDR1 is SGDLS, CDR2 YYNGEE, per germline. The CDR3 totals 16 residues. The germline V and J ends were trimmed by 1 base and 5 bases, with 18 bases remaining between them. DNA for the CDR3: TGTGCCAGCAGCGTAATGCCGACAGGAGCCTTATATGGCTACACCTTC. Translation gives CASSVMPTGALYGYTF.

This chain links TRBV27 with TRBJ2-1; TRBD2 agrees at 10 bases. This CDR3 comprises 15 residues. Looked up from germline, CDR1 is MNHEY and CDR2 is SMNVEV (reference sequence). J was trimmed by 9 bases and V by 1 base; bases with no gene match: 6. In DNA, the CDR3 is TGTGCCAGCAGTTTATACCTAGCGGGAGAGTTTGAGCAGTTCTTC. Translating it yields CASSLYLAGEFEQFF.

DNA for the CDR3: TGTGCCAGCAGGGGGACAGCAACTAATGAAAAACTGTTTTTT. It yields the protein CASRGTATNEKLFF. This chain links TRBV6-6 with TRBJ1-4; TRBD1 agrees at 7 bases. CDR1 and CDR2 (germline): MNHNY, SVGAGI (reference sequence). V gave up 6 bases and J gave up 0 bases; unmatched junction bases: 1. This CDR3 is 14 amino acids long.

CDR3 loop: CASSFGGSVGYTF. In DNA form, the CDR3 reads TGTGCCAGCAGCTTCGGGGGTAGTGTTGGCTACACCTTC. The rearrangement uses TRBV7-3 and TRBJ1-2; D might be TRBD1 (5 bases). V was clipped by 3 bases and J by 7 bases, with 12 bases between them. The CDR3 has 13 residues. Germline CDR1 is SGHTA and CDR2 is FQGTGA.

The chain combines TRBV27 with TRBJ2-7, with TRBD1 identical over 7 bases. The CDR3 totals 16 residues. Germline V lookup: CDR1 MNHEY, CDR2 SMNVEV (reference sequence). V was clipped by 4 bases and J by 3 bases; unmatched bases: 12. The CDR3 DNA sequence: TGTGCCAGCAGTTACGCCTTGACAGGGTCCTTCTACGAGCAGTACTTC. It translates to CASSYALTGSFYEQYF.

The rearrangement uses TRBV10-1 and TRBJ2-7; D is unresolved. CDR1 and CDR2 from the germline V gene are WNHNN and SYGVQD (reference sequence). The CDR3 contains 12 residues. The ends were cut back, 0 bases at V and 7 bases at J, with 7 bases in the middle. CDR3 sequence (DNA): TGCGCCAGCAGTGAGTCGACGCGGGAGCAGTACTTC. Residues: CASSESTREQYF.

This clone was seen once. The chain is built from TRBV4-1 and TRBJ1-1; D possibly corresponds to TRBD1 (5 bases). The V and J ends lost 3 bases and 0 bases respectively, with 8 bases between them. The CDR3 totals 14 residues. Germline values: CDR1 MGHRA, CDR2 YSYEKL. CDR3 amino acids: CASSQGQLNTEAFF. In DNA, the CDR3 is TGCGCCAGCAGCCAGGGGCAGTTGAACACTGAAGCTTTCTTT.

This clone was counted only a few times. This chain joins TRBV11-3 and TRBJ2-2, with 7 bases identical to TRBD1. CDR1 is SGHNT, CDR2 YENEEA, per germline. This CDR3 has 13 amino acids. With V trimmed by 8 bases and J by 7 bases, 7 bases remained unmatched. CDR3 protein: CASSGTAGGELFF. CDR3 sequence (DNA): TGTGCCAGCTCCGGGACAGCTGGCGGGGAGCTGTTTTTT.

There are a few counts of this clone. This chain connects TRBV7-9 to TRBJ1-2; unclear D gene. The V gene's germline CDR1 is SEHNR and CDR2 FQNEAQ (reference sequence). V was cut by 7 bases and J by 13 bases, with 19 bases left in between. The CDR3 loop spans 12 amino acids. This CDR3 reads CASTALGSSLTF. The CDR3 DNA sequence: TGTGCCAGCACTGCCCTGGGCAGCAGTCTCACCTTC. The variable domain in full, with the rest retrieved from reference TRBV7-9 and TRBJ1-2, is DTGVSQNPRHKITKRGQNVTFRCDPISEHNRLYWYRQTLGQGPEFLTYFQNEAQLEKSRLLSDRFSAERPKGSFSTLEIQRTEQGDSAMYLCASTALGSSLTFGSGTRLTVV.

The CDR3 DNA is TGTGCCTGGAGTCGCTCTGGGGCCAACGTCCTGACTTTC. Translation gives CAWSRSGANVLTF. V is TRBV30 and J is TRBJ2-6; no firm D call. Germline assignment: CDR1 GTSNPN and CDR2 SVGIG (reference sequence). V lost 2 bases to trimming and J lost 0 bases, with 2 bases between them. The CDR3 has 13 amino acids.

The chain carries TRBV2 and TRBJ2-3; no firm D call. V lost 4 bases and J 6 bases, leaving 8 bases between the germline ends. Per the germline V gene, CDR1 is SNHLY and CDR2 is FYNNEI. This CDR3 comprises 12 residues. DNA of the CDR3: TGTGCCAGCAGTGTGGCCGGGGATACGCAGTATTTT. Amino acid sequence: CASSVAGDTQYF.

The chain recombines TRBV13 with TRBJ1-3, with TRBD1 identical over 8 bases. The J segment lost 0 bases and the V segment lost 0 bases, leaving 1 base of the junction unmatched. Germline-derived CDR1 and CDR2 are PRHDT and FYEKMQ (reference sequence). CDR3 length: 16 residues. The CDR3 coding sequence is TGTGCCAGCAGCTTAGGCGGACAGGGCTCTGGAAACACCATATATTTT. Translated, it gives CASSLGGQGSGNTIYF.

The chain employs TRBV5-1 and TRBJ2-7; 9 bases match TRBD1. The germline V gene has CDR1 SGHRS and CDR2 YFSETQ. J was trimmed by 0 bases and V by 3 bases; bases with no gene match: 1. This CDR3 contains 14 residues. In DNA, the CDR3 is TGCGCCAGCAGCTCACAGGGGGCCTCCTACGAGCAGTACTTC. Translation gives CASSSQGASYEQYF.

The chain has TRBV7-9 and TRBJ2-3, with D possibly matching TRBD1 (6 bases). Per the germline V gene, CDR1 is SEHNR and CDR2 is FQNEAQ (reference sequence). The CDR3 totals 11 residues. Here the CDR3 DNA reads TGTGGAGGACAGAGCACAGATACGCAGTATTTT. It encodes CGGQSTDTQYF.

The chain employs TRBV28 and TRBJ2-3; 7 bases fit TRBD1. Germline V gene lookup returns CDR1 MDHEN and CDR2 SYDVKM. V was clipped by 8 bases and J by 5 bases; unmatched bases: 7. The CDR3 extends over 13 amino acids. The CDR3 DNA reads as TGTGCCAGCCGTGAAGGGGGCGGAGATACGCAGTATTTT. This gives the protein CASREGGGDTQYF. The complete variable domain, with remaining parts taken from reference TRBV28 and TRBJ2-3, reads DVKVTQSSRYLVKRTGEKVFLECVQDMDHENMFWYRQDPGLGLRLIYFSYDVKMKEKGDIPEGYSVSREKKERFSLILESASTNQTSMYLCASREGGGDTQYFGPGTRLTVL.